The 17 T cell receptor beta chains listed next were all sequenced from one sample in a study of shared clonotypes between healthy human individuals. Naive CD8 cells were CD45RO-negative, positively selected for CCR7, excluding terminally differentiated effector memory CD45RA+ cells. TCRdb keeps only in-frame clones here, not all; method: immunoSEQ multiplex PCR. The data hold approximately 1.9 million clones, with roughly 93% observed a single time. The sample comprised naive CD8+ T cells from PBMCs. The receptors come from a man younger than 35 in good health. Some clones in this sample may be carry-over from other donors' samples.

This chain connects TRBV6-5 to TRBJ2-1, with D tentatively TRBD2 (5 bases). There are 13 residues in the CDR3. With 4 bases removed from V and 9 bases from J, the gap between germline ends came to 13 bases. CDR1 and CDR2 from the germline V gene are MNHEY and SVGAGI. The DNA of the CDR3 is TGTGCCAGCAGTTCCTACACTAGGACTGAGCAGTTCTTC. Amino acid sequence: CASSSYTRTEQFF.

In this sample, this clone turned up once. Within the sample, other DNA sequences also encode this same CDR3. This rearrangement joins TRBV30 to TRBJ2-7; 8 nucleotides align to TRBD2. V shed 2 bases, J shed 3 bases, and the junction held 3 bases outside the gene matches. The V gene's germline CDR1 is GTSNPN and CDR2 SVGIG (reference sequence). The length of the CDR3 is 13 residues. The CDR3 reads CAWSSGSGYEQYF. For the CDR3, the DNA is TGTGCCTGGAGTAGCGGGAGTGGCTACGAGCAGTACTTC.

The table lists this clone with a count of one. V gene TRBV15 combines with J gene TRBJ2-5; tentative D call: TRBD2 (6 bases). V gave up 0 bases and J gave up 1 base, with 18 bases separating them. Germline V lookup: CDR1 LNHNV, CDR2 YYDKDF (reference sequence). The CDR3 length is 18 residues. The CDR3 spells CATSRDDIRGGSQETQYF. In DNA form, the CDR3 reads TGTGCCACCAGCAGAGATGATATTCGAGGAGGGTCCCAAGAGACCCAGTACTTC.

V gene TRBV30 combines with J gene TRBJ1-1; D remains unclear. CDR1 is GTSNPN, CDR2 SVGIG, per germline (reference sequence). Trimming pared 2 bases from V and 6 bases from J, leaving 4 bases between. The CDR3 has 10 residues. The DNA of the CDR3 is TGTGCCTGGAGTACCGCTGAAGCTTTCTTT. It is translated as CAWSTAEAFF.

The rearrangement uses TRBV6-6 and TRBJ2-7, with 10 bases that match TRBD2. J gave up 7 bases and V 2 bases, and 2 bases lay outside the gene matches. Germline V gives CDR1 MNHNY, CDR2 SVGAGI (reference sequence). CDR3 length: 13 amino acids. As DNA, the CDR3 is TGTGCCAGCAGTTACAGCGGGAGGGAGGAGCAGTACTTC. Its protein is CASSYSGREEQYF.

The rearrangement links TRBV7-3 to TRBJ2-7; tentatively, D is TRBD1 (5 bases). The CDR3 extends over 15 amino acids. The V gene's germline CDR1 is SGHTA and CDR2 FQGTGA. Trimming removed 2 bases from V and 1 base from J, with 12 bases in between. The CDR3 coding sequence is TGTGCCAGCAGCTTAGTCAGGGAACCATCCTACGAGCAGTACTTC. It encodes CASSLVREPSYEQYF.

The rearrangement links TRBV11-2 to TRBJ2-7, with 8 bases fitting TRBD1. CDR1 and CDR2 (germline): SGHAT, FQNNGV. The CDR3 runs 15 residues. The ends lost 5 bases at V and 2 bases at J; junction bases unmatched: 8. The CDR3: CASSKAVQGAYEQYF. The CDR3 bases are TGTGCCAGCAGCAAAGCTGTACAGGGGGCCTACGAGCAGTACTTC.

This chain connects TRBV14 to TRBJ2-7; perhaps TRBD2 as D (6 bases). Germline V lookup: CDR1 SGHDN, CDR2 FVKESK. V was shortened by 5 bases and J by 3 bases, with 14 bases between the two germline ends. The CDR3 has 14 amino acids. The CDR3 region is CASSLYQGGYEQYF. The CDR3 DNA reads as TGTGCCAGCAGCTTATACCAGGGAGGCTACGAGCAGTACTTC. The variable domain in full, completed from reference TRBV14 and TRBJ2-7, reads EAGVTQFPSHSVIEKGQTVTLRCDPISGHDNLYWYRRVMGKEIKFLLHFVKESKQDESGMPNNRFLAERTGGTYSTLKVQPAELEDSGVYFCASSLYQGGYEQYFGPGTRLTVT.

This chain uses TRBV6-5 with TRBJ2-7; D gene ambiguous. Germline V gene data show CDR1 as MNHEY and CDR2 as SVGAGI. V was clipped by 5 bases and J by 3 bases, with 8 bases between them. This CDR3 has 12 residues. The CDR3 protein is CASSTVGYEQYF. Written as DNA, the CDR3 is TGTGCCAGCAGTACGGTAGGCTACGAGCAGTACTTC.

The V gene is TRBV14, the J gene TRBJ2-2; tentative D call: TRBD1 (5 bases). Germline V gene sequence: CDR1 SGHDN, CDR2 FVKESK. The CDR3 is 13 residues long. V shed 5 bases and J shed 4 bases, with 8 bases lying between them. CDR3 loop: CASSYRFTGELFF. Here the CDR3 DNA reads TGTGCCAGCAGCTACAGGTTCACCGGGGAGCTGTTTTTT.

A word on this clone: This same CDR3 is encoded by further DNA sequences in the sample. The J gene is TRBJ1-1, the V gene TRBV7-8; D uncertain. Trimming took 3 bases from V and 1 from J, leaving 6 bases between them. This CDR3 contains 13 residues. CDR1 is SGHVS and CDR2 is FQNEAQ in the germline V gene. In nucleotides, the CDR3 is TGTGCCAGCAGCTTGAGCAGGAACACTGAAGCTTTCTTT. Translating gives CASSLSRNTEAFF.

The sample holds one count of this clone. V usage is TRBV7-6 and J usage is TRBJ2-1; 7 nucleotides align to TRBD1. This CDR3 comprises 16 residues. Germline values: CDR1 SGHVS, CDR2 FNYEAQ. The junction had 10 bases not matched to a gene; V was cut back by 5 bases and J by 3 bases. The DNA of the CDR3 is TGTGCCAGCAGCCCCCAGGGACAGATACACTACAATGAGCAGTTCTTC. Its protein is CASSPQGQIHYNEQFF.

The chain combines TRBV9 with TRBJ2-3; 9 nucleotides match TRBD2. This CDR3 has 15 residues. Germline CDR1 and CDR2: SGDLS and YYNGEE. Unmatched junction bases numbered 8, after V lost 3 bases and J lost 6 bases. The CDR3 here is CASSGLAGTRDTQYF. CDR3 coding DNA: TGTGCCAGCAGCGGGCTAGCGGGAACGAGGGATACGCAGTATTTT.

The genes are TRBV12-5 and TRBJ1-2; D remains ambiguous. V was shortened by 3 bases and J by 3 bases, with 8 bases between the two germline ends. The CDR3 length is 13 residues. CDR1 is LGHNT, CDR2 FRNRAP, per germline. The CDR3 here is CASGFGVDYGYTF. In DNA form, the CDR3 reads TGTGCTAGTGGTTTTGGGGTTGACTATGGCTACACCTTC.

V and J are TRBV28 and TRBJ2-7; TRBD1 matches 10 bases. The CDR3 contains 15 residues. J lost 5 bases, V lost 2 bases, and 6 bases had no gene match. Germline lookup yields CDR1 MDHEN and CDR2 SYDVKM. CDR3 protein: CASSLPGQGYHEQYF. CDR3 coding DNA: TGTGCCAGCAGTTTACCGGGACAGGGGTATCACGAGCAGTACTTC.

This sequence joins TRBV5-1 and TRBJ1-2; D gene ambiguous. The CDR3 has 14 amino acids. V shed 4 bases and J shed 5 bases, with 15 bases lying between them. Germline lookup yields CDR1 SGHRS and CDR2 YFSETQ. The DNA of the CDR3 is TGCGCCAGCAGCACGATTGAAAGTGGGTATGGCTACACCTTC. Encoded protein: CASSTIESGYGYTF.

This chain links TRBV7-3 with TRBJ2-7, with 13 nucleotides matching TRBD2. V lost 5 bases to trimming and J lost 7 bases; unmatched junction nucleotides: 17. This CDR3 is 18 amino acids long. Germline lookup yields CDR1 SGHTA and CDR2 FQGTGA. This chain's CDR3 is CASSPIHPRTSGSWEQYF. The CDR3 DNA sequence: TGTGCCAGCAGCCCCATTCATCCCCGGACTAGCGGGAGTTGGGAGCAGTACTTC.